The 24 T cell receptor beta chains below all came from one sample that was sequenced in a study of T-cell memory formation after mild COVID-19. TCRdb redid the calling of the 5' RACE reads with MiXCR, one entry per CDR3 protein. The table includes hundreds of thousands of distinct CDR3 sequences, around 17% detected once. The sample comprised PBMCs or a T cell subset sorted from them (not recorded which). These TCRs come from a young man who had mild COVID-19 (a few samples of this study predate the infection). Cell type and time point are not known.

This clonotype was seen a handful of times. The chain joins TRBV6-2 or TRBV6-3 to TRBJ2-5; TRBD1 matches at 9 bases. CDR3 size: 15 residues. Looked up from germline, CDR1 is MNHEY and CDR2 is SVGEGT. Trimming cost V 5 bases and J 5 bases; bases outside gene matches: 9. The CDR3 DNA sequence: TGTGCCAGCAGTCAAACAGGGGGCGTCTATGAGACCCAGTACTTC. The encoded protein is CASSQTGGVYETQYF.

The sample holds many counts of this clonotype. The chain combines TRBV27 with TRBJ2-7, with TRBD1 identical over 7 bases. The V gene's germline CDR1 is MNHEY and CDR2 SMNVEV (reference sequence). The CDR3 extends over 13 amino acids. The J segment lost 3 bases and the V segment lost 2 bases, leaving 1 base of the junction unmatched. CDR3 in amino acids: CASSLRQGYEQYF. CDR3 nucleotide sequence: TGTGCCAGCAGTTTAAGACAGGGCTACGAGCAGTACTTC.

This clonotype was recorded at least ten times. The V gene is TRBV11-2, the J gene TRBJ2-3; D is ambiguous. CDR1 and CDR2 (germline): SGHAT, FQNNGV. The CDR3 runs to 13 residues. Trimming shortened V by 5 bases and J by 6 bases, and 12 bases separated the two germline ends. The CDR3: CASSPPYWDTQYF. The CDR3 coding sequence is TGTGCCAGCAGCCCTCCTTACTGGGATACGCAGTATTTT. The whole variable domain, remainder taken from reference TRBV11-2 and TRBJ2-3, is EAGVAQSPRYKIIEKRQSVAFWCNPISGHATLYWYQQILGQGPKLLIQFQNNGVVDDSQLPKDRFSAERLKGVDSTLKIQPAKLEDSAVYLCASSPPYWDTQYFGPGTRLTVL.

This clonotype has at least ten counts. The chain joins TRBV7-8 to TRBJ2-1, with TRBD1 matching over 8 bases. The CDR3 has 14 amino acids. CDR1 and CDR2 from the germline V gene are SGHVS and FQNEAQ. J lost 7 bases, V lost 5 bases, and 7 bases had no gene match. CDR3 nucleotides: TGTGCCAGCAGCCGCTCACAGGGGGATAATGAGCAGTTCTTC. The encoded protein is CASSRSQGDNEQFF.

The chain combines TRBV11-2 with TRBJ2-3, with D unresolved. Germline V CDR1 and CDR2: SGHAT, FQNNGV. CDR3 length equals 15 residues. V lost 5 bases and J lost 2, with 14 bases in between. CDR3: CASSSSGVVTDTQYF. CDR3 coding DNA: TGTGCCAGCAGCAGCTCGGGCGTCGTCACAGATACGCAGTATTTT.

The chain recombines TRBV7-9 with TRBJ1-6; 9 bases map to TRBD1. V shed 5 bases, J shed 9 bases, and the junction held 11 bases outside the gene matches. Germline-derived CDR1 and CDR2 are SEHNR and FQNEAQ (reference sequence). This CDR3 region has 16 residues. The CDR3 protein is CASSLTTGGASSPLHF. For the CDR3, the DNA is TGTGCCAGCAGCCTCACTACAGGGGGCGCGTCTTCACCCCTCCACTTT.

The gene calls are TRBV20-1 and TRBJ1-4; no reliable D call. CDR3 length: 13 amino acids. Trimming left V 3 bases short and J 7 bases short, with 12 bases between. The germline V gene has CDR1 DFQATT and CDR2 SNEGSKA (reference sequence). The CDR3 DNA reads TGCAGTGCTAGTGGTCGGCTCGGTGAAAAACTGTTTTTT. Translating gives CSASGRLGEKLFF.

In its sample, this clonotype was seen a few times. This chain joins TRBV7-2 and TRBJ1-2, with TRBD1 matching over 8 bases. The V and J ends lost 1 base and 7 bases, in that order; junction bases with no gene match: 2. Per the germline V gene, CDR1 is SGHTA and CDR2 is FQGNSA. This CDR3 is built from 13 residues. The CDR3 sequence is CASSLGDRGGYTF. The CDR3 DNA follows: TGTGCCAGCAGCTTAGGAGACAGGGGTGGCTACACCTTC.

The J gene is TRBJ2-2, the V gene TRBV4-1; D possibly uses TRBD1 or TRBD2 (5 bases each). Germline CDR1 is MGHRA and CDR2 is YSYEKL. The CDR3 loop spans 15 amino acids. Trimming left V 6 bases short and J 2 bases short, with 13 bases between. As DNA, the CDR3 is TGCGCCAGCAGGGGCCGGGACGTAAACACCGGGGAGCTGTTTTTT. As protein: CASRGRDVNTGELFF.

This chain links TRBV7-9 with TRBJ2-3, with 10 positions matching TRBD1. Germline CDR1 reads SEHNR; CDR2 reads FQNEAQ (reference sequence). This CDR3 region has 16 residues. J was trimmed by 4 bases and V by 3 bases; bases with no gene match: 7. Here the CDR3 DNA reads TGTGCCAGCAGCTTGGACAGGGGGATCCCCCCAGATACGCAGTATTTT. Translated: CASSLDRGIPPDTQYF.

This chain links TRBV6-5 with TRBJ1-2; D not resolved. The CDR3 runs to 13 residues. CDR1 is MNHEY, CDR2 SVGAGI, per germline. V was clipped by 6 bases and J by 3 bases, with 11 bases between them. This CDR3 reads CASSAREDYGYTF. The CDR3 DNA reads TGTGCCAGCAGCGCGCGGGAGGACTATGGCTACACCTTC.

V is TRBV20-1 and J is TRBJ1-2, with D maybe TRBD1 (6 bases). Germline V gives CDR1 DFQATT, CDR2 SNEGSKA (reference sequence). This CDR3 contains 16 residues. The ends were cut back, 5 bases at V and 8 bases at J, with 27 bases in the middle. The CDR3 coding sequence is TGCAGTGCTCCCCTTCCCACAGGGCTACAGGACGAAGGCTACACCTTC. Protein sequence: CSAPLPTGLQDEGYTF.

This clonotype has at least ten counts. The chain joins TRBV5-1 to TRBJ2-1, with D possibly matching TRBD2 (5 bases). V was trimmed by 4 bases and J by 15 bases, leaving 17 bases between them. This CDR3 contains 12 residues. The germline V gene encodes CDR1 SGHRS and CDR2 YFSETQ. DNA of the CDR3: TGCGCCAGCAGCGAGGACTTGATGGAGAGGTTCTTC. It is translated as CASSEDLMERFF.

This clonotype was detected many times. This chain uses TRBV30 with TRBJ1-1; D unclear. CDR1 and CDR2 (germline): GTSNPN, SVGIG (reference sequence). This CDR3 comprises 11 residues. Trimming stripped 2 bases from V and 10 bases from J, with 11 bases between. The DNA of the CDR3 is TGTGCCTGGAGTCTCACGGCGACAGCTTTCTTT. It is translated as CAWSLTATAFF.

The rearrangement links TRBV6-1 to TRBJ2-5, with 13 bases that match TRBD2. V was clipped by 5 bases and J by 5 bases; unmatched bases: 8. CDR1 is MNHNS and CDR2 is SASEGT in the germline V gene. CDR3 length: 16 residues. The CDR3 nucleotides are TGTGCCAGCAGTTGGACTAGCGGGGGCCTTGGGGAGACCCAGTACTTC. As protein: CASSWTSGGLGETQYF.

This clonotype was observed a few times. J is TRBJ2-7 and V is TRBV11-2, with D unclear. The CDR3 consists of 14 residues. V lost 2 bases and J 2 bases, leaving 10 bases between the germline ends. The germline V gene has CDR1 SGHAT and CDR2 FQNNGV. The CDR3: CASSLSPNPYEQYF. CDR3 in DNA: TGTGCCAGCAGCTTATCCCCTAATCCCTACGAGCAGTACTTC.

The chain has TRBV4-1 and TRBJ2-2; D ambiguous. Per the germline V gene, CDR1 is MGHRA and CDR2 is YSYEKL. This CDR3 has 14 residues. Trimming left V 3 bases short and J 0 bases short, with 5 bases between. The CDR3 DNA reads TGCGCCAGCAGCCATAGAGCGAACACCGGGGAGCTGTTTTTT. Translating gives CASSHRANTGELFF.

This clonotype has more than one count but fewer than ten. The genes are TRBV7-3 and TRBJ2-1; tentative D call: TRBD2 (7 bases). Germline assignment: CDR1 SGHTA and CDR2 FQGTGA. Trimming pared 4 bases from V and 6 bases from J, leaving 19 bases between. This CDR3 region has 16 residues. CDR3 in amino acids: CASSSSVRGAGNEQFF. CDR3 DNA sequence: TGTGCCAGCAGCTCCTCTGTCCGGGGGGCGGGCAATGAGCAGTTCTTC.

The V call is TRBV12-3 or TRBV12-4, the J call TRBJ2-1, with 13 bases lining up with TRBD2. The ends lost 5 bases at V and 8 bases at J; junction bases unmatched: 6. There are 15 residues in the CDR3. The CDR3 region is CASSPLAGGPDEQFF. CDR3 in DNA: TGTGCCAGCAGTCCACTAGCGGGGGGGCCGGATGAGCAGTTCTTC.

This clonotype was detected only a few times. The rearrangement links TRBV9 to TRBJ2-3; TRBD1 might be the D (5 bases). The CDR3 is 14 residues long. Germline V gene data show CDR1 as SGDLS and CDR2 as YYNGEE. Between the trimmed V and J ends, which lost 0 bases and 6 bases, there was a span of 11 bases. The DNA of the CDR3 is TGTGCCAGCAGCGTAGAGCCCAGGGCGGATACGCAGTATTTT. Translation: CASSVEPRADTQYF.

Only a few counts were recorded for this clonotype. V usage is TRBV7-6 and J usage is TRBJ2-1; D ambiguous. From germline, CDR1 is SGHVS and CDR2 FNYEAQ. V was trimmed by 5 bases and J by 4 bases, leaving 15 bases between them. The CDR3 has 15 residues. CDR3 sequence: CASSPLSTPYNEQFF. CDR3 DNA: TGTGCCAGCAGCCCATTAAGTACCCCTTACAATGAGCAGTTCTTC.

A few counts support this clonotype. The chain has TRBV19 and TRBJ1-4; D might be TRBD1 (5 bases). Germline assignment: CDR1 LNHDA and CDR2 SQIVND (reference sequence). V lost 7 bases, J lost 2 bases, and 11 bases lay in between. CDR3 length equals 14 residues. The DNA of the CDR3 is TGTGCCAGTATGGGGCCTCGGACTAATGAAAAACTGTTTTTT. It translates to CASMGPRTNEKLFF.

The rearrangement joins TRBV19 to TRBJ2-3, with 9 nucleotides matching TRBD1. V shed 6 bases and J 1 base; nucleotides not matched to a gene: 5. Germline CDR1 reads LNHDA; CDR2 reads SQIVND (reference sequence). The CDR3 has 15 residues. In nucleotides, the CDR3 is TGTGCCAGTAGGCTCCGACAGGGGGGCACAGATACGCAGTATTTT. It translates to CASRLRQGGTDTQYF.

The sample holds many counts of this clonotype. The gene calls are TRBV7-6 and TRBJ1-1, with 7 bases that match TRBD1. Germline loops: CDR1 SGHVS, CDR2 FNYEAQ. CDR3 length: 15 amino acids. The ends lost 5 bases at V and 4 bases at J; junction bases unmatched: 10. Written as DNA, the CDR3 is TGTGCCAGCAGCCCCCCCAAGGCAGGGGGCACTGAAGCTTTCTTT. This translates into CASSPPKAGGTEAFF. Filled out from reference TRBV7-6 and TRBJ1-1, the complete variable domain reads GAGVSQSPRYKVTKRGQDVALRCDPISGHVSLYWYRQALGQGPEFLTYFNYEAQQDKSGLPNDRFSAERPEGSISTLTIQRTEQRDSAMYRCASSPPKAGGTEAFFGQGTRLTVV.